The rows below give T cell receptor beta chains drawn from one sample of a study of blood T cell repertoires in COVID-19. This table comes from immunoSEQ multiplex PCR, and its TCRdb copy is limited to in-frame clones, with some not included. The sample holds 250,000 to 350,000 clones; about 82% are singletons and the top ten take about 1.7%. The sequenced sample consisted of peripheral blood. Source of these receptors: a woman between 50 and 59 years old with acute or convalescent COVID-19. CDR3s include the opening cysteine and the closing phenylalanine or tryptophan. Fields, in order: J gene, clone size, CDR3 length, V gene, D gene, CDR3 protein, CDR3 DNA. The D gene is left open where the match is weak. The size of a clone is reported for some rows only, either as once, few or many, or as a class for expanded clones.

J: TRBJ2-1; size: NA; length: 18; V: TRBV18; D: TRBD2; CDR3: CASSPSVGLAPSDNEQFF; DNA: TGTGCCAGCTCACCGTCCGTAGGACTAGCGCCTTCGGACAATGAGCAGTTCTTC
J: TRBJ2-7; size: NA; length: 14; V: TRBV5-1; D: NA; CDR3: CASSFTPGSYEQYF; DNA: TGCGCCAGCAGCTTCACACCGGGCTCCTACGAGCAGTACTTC
J: TRBJ1-1; size: few; length: 13; V: TRBV18; D: TRBD1; CDR3: CASSPRDRDEAFF; DNA: TGTGCCAGCTCACCACGGGACAGGGATGAAGCTTTCTTT
J: TRBJ1-5; size: NA; length: 16; V: TRBV6-6; D: NA; CDR3: CASSYSPGVSNQPQHF; DNA: TGTGCCAGCAGTTACTCACCGGGGGTTAGCAATCAGCCCCAGCATTTT
J: TRBJ2-1; size: NA; length: 18; V: TRBV27; D: TRBD2; CDR3: CASSERFQGTSGRASQFF; DNA: TGTGCCAGCAGTGAACGATTTCAGGGGACTAGCGGGAGGGCCTCCCAGTTCTTC
J: TRBJ2-3; size: NA; length: 14; V: TRBV27; D: NA; CDR3: CASSSQFPPDTQYF; DNA: TGTGCCAGCAGTTCCCAGTTCCCCCCAGATACGCAGTATTTT
J: TRBJ1-2; size: NA; length: 13; V: TRBV6-5; D: TRBD1; CDR3: CASSYRTGLGYTF; DNA: TGTGCCAGCAGTTATAGGACAGGGTTGGGCTACACCTTC
J: TRBJ2-1; size: NA; length: 15; V: TRBV29-1; D: TRBD2; CDR3: CSVDGLAYLYNEQFF; DNA: TGCAGCGTTGACGGACTAGCCTACCTTTACAATGAGCAGTTCTTC
J: TRBJ1-2; size: NA; length: 14; V: TRBV10-3; D: NA; CDR3: CAISESMIRDGYTF; DNA: TGTGCCATCAGTGAGTCGATGATTCGCGATGGCTACACCTTC
J: TRBJ2-3; size: NA; length: 15; V: TRBV5-1; D: NA; CDR3: CASSHGLVARDTQYF; DNA: TGCGCCAGCTCGCATGGCCTCGTGGCTAGAGATACGCAGTATTTT
J: TRBJ1-2; size: once; length: 15; V: TRBV4-1; D: NA; CDR3: CASSQGPRDWYGYTF; DNA: TGCGCCAGCAGCCAAGGGCCGAGGGATTGGTATGGCTACACCTTC
J: TRBJ2-5; size: NA; length: 13; V: TRBV7-3; D: TRBD1; CDR3: CASSLDRGETQYF; DNA: TGTGCCAGCAGCTTGGACAGGGGAGAGACCCAGTACTTC
J: TRBJ2-5; size: NA; length: 14; V: TRBV24-1; D: NA; CDR3: CATSDGRVPETQYF; DNA: TGTGCCACCAGTGATGGCAGGGTCCCAGAGACCCAGTACTTC
J: TRBJ2-3; size: NA; length: 14; V: TRBV5-1; D: NA; CDR3: CASSLGLGLDTQYF; DNA: TGCGCCAGCAGCTTGGGACTAGGTTTAGATACGCAGTATTTT
J: TRBJ2-2; size: NA; length: 20; V: TRBV4-1; D: TRBD2; CDR3: CASSRGTGTSGRRVTRELFF; DNA: TGCGCCAGCAGCCGGGGGACAGGGACTAGCGGGAGACGTGTGACCAGGGAGCTGTTTTTT
J: TRBJ1-4; size: NA; length: 17; V: TRBV7-9; D: NA; CDR3: CASSLGFGPTEGEKLFF; DNA: TGTGCCAGCAGCTTAGGGTTTGGACCGACCGAGGGCGAAAAACTGTTTTTT
J: TRBJ1-2; size: NA; length: 11; V: TRBV4-1; D: TRBD1; CDR3: CASSQRDRHTF; DNA: TGCGCCAGCAGCCAGCGGGACAGGCACACCTTC
J: TRBJ1-1; size: NA; length: 13; V: TRBV28; D: TRBD1; CDR3: CASYLTGDTEAFF; DNA: TGTGCCAGCTATCTTACAGGGGACACTGAAGCTTTCTTT
J: TRBJ2-7; size: NA; length: 16; V: TRBV5-1; D: NA; CDR3: CASSIVVRPSSYEQYF; DNA: TGCGCCAGCAGCATAGTCGTGCGGCCCAGCTCCTACGAGCAGTACTTC
J: TRBJ2-1; size: few; length: 14; V: TRBV29-1; D: TRBD2; CDR3: CSVERLARYNEQFF; DNA: TGCAGCGTTGAGAGACTAGCTAGATACAATGAGCAGTTCTTC
J: TRBJ1-2; size: once; length: 15; V: TRBV27; D: NA; CDR3: CASSPRLLEVYGYTF; DNA: TGTGCCAGCAGTCCCCGACTCCTCGAGGTCTATGGCTACACCTTC
J: TRBJ1-2; size: NA; length: 15; V: TRBV6-5; D: TRBD1; CDR3: CASRLQGSTNYGYTF; DNA: TGTGCCAGCAGGTTACAGGGGTCGACTAACTATGGCTACACCTTC
J: TRBJ1-1; size: NA; length: 16; V: TRBV13; D: TRBD1; CDR3: CASSSYNYRGHTEAFF; DNA: TGTGCCAGCAGCTCCTATAATTACAGGGGGCACACTGAAGCTTTCTTT
J: TRBJ1-6; size: NA; length: 15; V: TRBV4-3; D: NA; CDR3: CASSQDGGYNSPLHF; DNA: TGCGCCAGCAGCCAAGACGGGGGCTATAATTCACCCCTCCACTTT